This T cell receptor beta chain was retrieved from a study of blood T cell repertoires in COVID-19. Background on the study: The samples span acute and convalescent COVID-19 from the United States, Italy and Spain. Sources were T cells, B-cell-depleted T cells, or PBMCs; the material itself was cDNA or gDNA.

The CDR3 sequence is 15 residues long. The germline gives CDR1 MNHEY, CDR2 SVGAGI. Between the trimmed V and J ends, which lost 7 bases and 3 bases, there was a span of 18 bases. Repertoires were generated with immunoSEQ multiplex PCR, while TCRdb's copy carries only in-frame clones and drops some. The sample lists some 220,000 clones, approximately 86% occurring once. This receptor was taken from a woman aged 60 to 75 with active or convalescent COVID-19. This sequence joins TRBV6-5 and TRBJ1-1; D is possibly TRBD1 (6 bases). Sequencing was performed on peripheral blood. CDR3 sequence: CASTLGGESDTEAFF. CDR3 DNA sequence: TGTGCCAGCACTCTAGGGGGGGAGTCCGACACTGAAGCTTTCTTT.